The sequence of this T cell receptor (beta chain) was determined in a study of early T cells in non-severe SARS-CoV-2 infection. Looking at the study overall: The study sequenced bulk RNA from unsorted whole blood, with chains unpaired.

As for this clonotype: Its specificity is not known.

The TCR library protocol attached unique molecular identifiers to the individual cDNA molecules. TCRdb passed the 5' RACE reads through MiXCR, listing each CDR3 protein once. The sample has about 52,000 distinct CDR3 sequences, roughly 8.2% seen once. Notes on the study in general: The study's VDJdb matching favored anti-spike CD8 responses and missed private and CD4 specificities.

V was shortened by 8 bases and J by 0 bases, with 13 bases between the two germline ends. The V gene's germline CDR1 is MNHEY and CDR2 SVGAGI. The CDR3 contains 14 residues. The V and J genes are TRBV6-5 and TRBJ1-2; no reliable D call. The TCR originated in an adult who was a healthcare worker with PCR-confirmed SARS-CoV-2 infection or an uninfected control (not recorded which). Sequencing was carried out using whole blood. The CDR3: CASWTWSSNYGYTF. CDR3 in DNA: TGTGCCAGCTGGACGTGGTCATCTAACTATGGCTACACCTTC.